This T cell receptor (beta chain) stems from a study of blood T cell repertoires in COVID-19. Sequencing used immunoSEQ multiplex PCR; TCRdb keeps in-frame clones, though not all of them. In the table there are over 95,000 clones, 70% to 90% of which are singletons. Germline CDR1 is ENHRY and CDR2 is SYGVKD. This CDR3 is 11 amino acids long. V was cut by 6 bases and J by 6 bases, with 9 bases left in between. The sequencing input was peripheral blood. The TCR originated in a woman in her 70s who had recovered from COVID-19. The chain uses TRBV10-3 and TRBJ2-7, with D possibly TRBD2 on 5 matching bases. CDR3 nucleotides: TGTGCCATCAGAGATCGGGGCGAGCAGTACTTC. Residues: CAIRDRGEQYF.